The entry below describes one T cell receptor beta chain. This entry belongs to a study of blood T cell repertoires in COVID-19. Study overall: PBMCs, B-cell-depleted T cells, or T cells were the source of the cDNA or gDNA that made up the material.

Data came from immunoSEQ multiplex PCR; TCRdb stores just in-frame clones and leaves some out. This table holds over 30,000 clones, about 85% found once. Looked up from germline, CDR1 is SGHTA and CDR2 is FQGTGA. Trimming cost V 5 bases and J 3 bases, with 10 bases left between them. CDR3 length: 13 amino acids. The source material was peripheral blood. The origin of this receptor is a man at least 80 years old with active or convalescent COVID-19. The J gene is TRBJ1-1, the V gene TRBV7-3, with D maybe TRBD1 (5 bases). CDR3 bases: TGTGCCAGCAGCCATGGGGGGGACACTGAAGCTTTCTTT. Protein product: CASSHGGDTEAFF. The entire variable domain, with the rest obtained from reference TRBV7-3 and TRBJ1-1, is as follows: GAGVSQTPSNKVTEKGKYVELRCDPISGHTALYWYRQSLGQGPEFLIYFQGTGAADDSGLPNDRFFAVRPEGSVSTLKIQRTERGDSAVYLCASSHGGDTEAFFGQGTRLTVV.